This T cell receptor (beta chain) was recorded in a study of blood T cells in healthy people across ages. The V and J ends lost 0 bases and 6 bases, in that order; junction bases with no gene match: 2. Germline values: CDR1 SGDLS, CDR2 YYNGEE. The CDR3 spans 16 residues. This clonotype was seen at least ten times. Its antigen is unknown. The authors drew 8.5 to 10 milliliters of peripheral blood from each donor. Then a second PCR, running roughly 6 to 11 cycles, was carried out with a sample-barcoded 5' primer and a J-beta primer mix. Through a template-switch adaptor with 12 random nucleotides, each cDNA molecule received a tag. TCRdb fed the 5' RACE reads into MiXCR, producing one record per CDR3 protein. This table has fewer than 800,000 distinct CDR3 sequences, approximately 29% appearing once. Study results and caveats: The study found more naive CD4+ cells and higher diversity in long-lived than aged donors.

V and J are TRBV9 and TRBJ2-1; the match to TRBD2 covers 14 bases. The sample comprised blood. The sequence derives from a woman older than 75 in good health. The CDR3 bases are TGTGCCAGCAGCGTAGGACTAGCGGGGGGGCCCAATGAGCAGTTCTTC. Translation: CASSVGLAGGPNEQFF.